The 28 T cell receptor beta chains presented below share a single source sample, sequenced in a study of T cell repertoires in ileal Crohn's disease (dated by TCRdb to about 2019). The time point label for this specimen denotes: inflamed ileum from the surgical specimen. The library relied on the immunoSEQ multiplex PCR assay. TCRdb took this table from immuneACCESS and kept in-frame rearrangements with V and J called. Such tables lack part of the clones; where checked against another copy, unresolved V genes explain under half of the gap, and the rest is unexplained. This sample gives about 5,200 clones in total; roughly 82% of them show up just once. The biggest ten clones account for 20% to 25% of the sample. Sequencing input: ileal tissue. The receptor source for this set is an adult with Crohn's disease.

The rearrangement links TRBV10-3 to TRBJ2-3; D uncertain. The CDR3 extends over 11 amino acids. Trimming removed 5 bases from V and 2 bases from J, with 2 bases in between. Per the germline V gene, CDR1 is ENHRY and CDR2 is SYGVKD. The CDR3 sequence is CAISNTDTQYF. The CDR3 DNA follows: TGTGCCATCAGTAACACAGATACGCAGTATTTT.

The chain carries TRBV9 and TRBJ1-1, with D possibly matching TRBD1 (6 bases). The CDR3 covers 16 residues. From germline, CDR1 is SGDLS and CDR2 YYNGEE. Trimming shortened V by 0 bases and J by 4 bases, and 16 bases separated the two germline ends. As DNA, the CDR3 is TGTGCCAGCAGCGTAGTAGGGGTAGGGGGTGGCACTGAAGCTTTCTTT. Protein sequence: CASSVVGVGGGTEAFF.

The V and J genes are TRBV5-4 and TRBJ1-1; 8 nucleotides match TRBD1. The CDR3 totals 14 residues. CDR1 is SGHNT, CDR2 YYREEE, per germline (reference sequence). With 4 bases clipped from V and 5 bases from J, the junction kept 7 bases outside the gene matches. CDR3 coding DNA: TGTGCCAGCAGCGGAGGGACAGGTCGGACTGAAGCTTTCTTT. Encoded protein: CASSGGTGRTEAFF.

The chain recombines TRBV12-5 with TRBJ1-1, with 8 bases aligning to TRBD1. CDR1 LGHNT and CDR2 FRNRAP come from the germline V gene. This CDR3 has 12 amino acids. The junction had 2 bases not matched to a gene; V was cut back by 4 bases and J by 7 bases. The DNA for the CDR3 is TGTGCTAGTGGTTCCGGACAGGGTGAAGCTTTCTTT. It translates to CASGSGQGEAFF.

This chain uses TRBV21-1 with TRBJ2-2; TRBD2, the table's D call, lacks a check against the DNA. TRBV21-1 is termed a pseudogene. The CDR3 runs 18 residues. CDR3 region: CASSNLAGGQANTGELFF. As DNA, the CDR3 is TGTGCCAGCAGCAATTTAGCGGGGGGGCAGGCGAACACCGGGGAGCTGTTTTTT.

CDR3 loop: CASSLAGGKAFF. CDR3 DNA: TGTGCCAGCAGCTTGGCCGGAGGGAAAGCTTTCTTT. The chain employs TRBV5-6 and TRBJ1-1; D uncertain. Germline CDR1 SGHDT, CDR2 YYEEEE. The V and J ends lost 0 bases and 9 bases respectively, with 9 bases between them. The CDR3 is 12 amino acids.

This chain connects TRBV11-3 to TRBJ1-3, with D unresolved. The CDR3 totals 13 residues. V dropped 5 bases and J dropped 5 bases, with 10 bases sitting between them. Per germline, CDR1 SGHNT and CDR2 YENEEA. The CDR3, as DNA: TGTGCCAGCAGCCCCGAAGGCAGAAACACCATATATTTT. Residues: CASSPEGRNTIYF.

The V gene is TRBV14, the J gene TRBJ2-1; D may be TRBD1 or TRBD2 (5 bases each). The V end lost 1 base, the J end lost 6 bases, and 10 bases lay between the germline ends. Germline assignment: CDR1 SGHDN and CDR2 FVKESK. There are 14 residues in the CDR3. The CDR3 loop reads CASSQGGWGNEQFF. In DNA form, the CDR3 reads TGTGCCAGCAGCCAAGGGGGGTGGGGCAATGAGCAGTTCTTC. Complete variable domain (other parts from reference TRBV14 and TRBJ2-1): EAGVTQFPSHSVIEKGQTVTLRCDPISGHDNLYWYRRVMGKEIKFLLHFVKESKQDESGMPNNRFLAERTGGTYSTLKVQPAELEDSGVYFCASSQGGWGNEQFFGPGTRLTVL.

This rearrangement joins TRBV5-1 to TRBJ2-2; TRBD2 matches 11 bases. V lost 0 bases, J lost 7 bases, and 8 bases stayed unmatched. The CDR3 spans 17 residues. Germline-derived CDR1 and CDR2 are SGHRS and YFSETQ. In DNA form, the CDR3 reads TGCGCCAGCAGCTTGGGACTAGCGGGGCCCCGGAGCGGGGAGCTGTTTTTT. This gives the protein CASSLGLAGPRSGELFF.

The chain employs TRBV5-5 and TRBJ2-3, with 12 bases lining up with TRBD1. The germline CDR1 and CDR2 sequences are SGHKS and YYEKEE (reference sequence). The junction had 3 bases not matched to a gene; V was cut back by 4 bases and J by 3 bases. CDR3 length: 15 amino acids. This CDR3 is CASSGTGGRTDTQYF. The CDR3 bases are TGTGCCAGCAGCGGGACAGGGGGCCGGACAGATACGCAGTATTTT.

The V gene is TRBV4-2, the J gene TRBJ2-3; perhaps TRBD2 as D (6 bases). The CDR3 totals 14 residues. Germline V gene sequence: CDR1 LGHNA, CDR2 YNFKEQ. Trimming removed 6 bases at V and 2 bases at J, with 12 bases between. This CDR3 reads CASRRSGDTDTQYF. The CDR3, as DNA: TGTGCCAGCAGAAGGTCGGGGGACACAGATACGCAGTATTTT.

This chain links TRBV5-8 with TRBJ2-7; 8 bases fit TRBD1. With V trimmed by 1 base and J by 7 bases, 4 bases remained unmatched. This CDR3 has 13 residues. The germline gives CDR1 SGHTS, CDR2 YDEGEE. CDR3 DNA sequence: TGTGCCAGCAGCTTGCAGGGGGCAAGGGAGCAGTACTTC. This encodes CASSLQGAREQYF.

CDR3: CAIRGTSTHEQYF. In DNA, the CDR3 is TGTGCCATCAGGGGGACTAGCACCCACGAGCAGTACTTC. This chain uses TRBV10-3 with TRBJ2-7; TRBD2 agrees at 9 bases. This CDR3 spans 13 amino acids. Germline CDR1 and CDR2: ENHRY and SYGVKD. The V segment lost 6 bases and the J segment 5 bases; nucleotides outside the gene matches: 5.

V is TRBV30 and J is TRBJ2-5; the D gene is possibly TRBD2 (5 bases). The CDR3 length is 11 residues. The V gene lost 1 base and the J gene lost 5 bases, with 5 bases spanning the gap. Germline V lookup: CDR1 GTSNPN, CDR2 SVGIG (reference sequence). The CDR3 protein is CAWSAGETQYF. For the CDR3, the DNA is TGTGCCTGGAGTGCGGGGGAGACCCAGTACTTC.

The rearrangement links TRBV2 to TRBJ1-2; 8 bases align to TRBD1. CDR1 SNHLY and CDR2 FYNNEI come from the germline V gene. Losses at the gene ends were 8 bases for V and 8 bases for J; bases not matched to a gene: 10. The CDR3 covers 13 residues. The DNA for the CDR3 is TGTGCCAGCGTCCTTGAGGACAGGGTCGGCTACACCTTC. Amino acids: CASVLEDRVGYTF. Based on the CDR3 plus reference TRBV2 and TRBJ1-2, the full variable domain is EPEVTQTPSHQVTQMGQEVILRCVPISNHLYFYWYRQILGQKVEFLVSFYNNEISEKSEIFDDQFSVERPDGSNFTLKIRSTKLEDSAMYFCASVLEDRVGYTFGSGTRLTVV.

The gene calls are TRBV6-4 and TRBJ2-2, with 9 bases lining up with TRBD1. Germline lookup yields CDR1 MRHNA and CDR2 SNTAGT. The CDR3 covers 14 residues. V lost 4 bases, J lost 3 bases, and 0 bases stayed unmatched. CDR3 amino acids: CASSGTGDTGELFF. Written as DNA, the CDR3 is TGTGCCAGCAGTGGGACAGGGGACACCGGGGAGCTGTTTTTT.

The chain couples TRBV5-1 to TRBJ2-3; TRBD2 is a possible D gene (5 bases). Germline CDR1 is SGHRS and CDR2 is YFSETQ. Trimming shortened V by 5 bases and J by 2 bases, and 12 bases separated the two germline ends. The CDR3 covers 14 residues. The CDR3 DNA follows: TGCGCCAGCAGGGACTTTCTAACCACAGATACGCAGTATTTT. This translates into CASRDFLTTDTQYF.

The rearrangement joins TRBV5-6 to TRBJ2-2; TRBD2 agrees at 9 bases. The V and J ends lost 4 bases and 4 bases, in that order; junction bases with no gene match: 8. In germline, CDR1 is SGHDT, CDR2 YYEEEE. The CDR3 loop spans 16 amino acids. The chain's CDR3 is CASSRLRGGPTGELFF. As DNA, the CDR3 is TGTGCCAGCAGCCGATTGCGGGGGGGCCCCACCGGGGAGCTGTTTTTT.

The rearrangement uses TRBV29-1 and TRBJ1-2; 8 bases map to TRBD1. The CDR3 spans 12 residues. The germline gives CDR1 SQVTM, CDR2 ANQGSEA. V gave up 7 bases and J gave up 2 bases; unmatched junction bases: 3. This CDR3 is CSATGGNYGYTF. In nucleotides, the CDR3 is TGCAGCGCTACAGGGGGAAACTATGGCTACACCTTC.

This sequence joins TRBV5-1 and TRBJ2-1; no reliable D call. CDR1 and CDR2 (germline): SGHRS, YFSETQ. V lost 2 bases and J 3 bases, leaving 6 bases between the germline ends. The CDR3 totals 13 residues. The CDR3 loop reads CASSLRSYNEQFF. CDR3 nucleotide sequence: TGCGCCAGCAGCTTACGTAGCTACAATGAGCAGTTCTTC.

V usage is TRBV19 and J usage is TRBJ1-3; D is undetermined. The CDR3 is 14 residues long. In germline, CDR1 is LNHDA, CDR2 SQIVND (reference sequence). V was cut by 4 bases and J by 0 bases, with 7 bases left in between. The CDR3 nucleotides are TGTGCCAGTAGTAGAGGCAGCTCTGGAAACACCATATATTTT. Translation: CASSRGSSGNTIYF. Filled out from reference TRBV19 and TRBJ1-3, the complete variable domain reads DGGITQSPKYLFRKEGQNVTLSCEQNLNHDAMYWYRQDPGQGLRLIYYSQIVNDFQKGDIAEGYSVSREKKESFPLTVTSAQKNPTAFYLCASSRGSSGNTIYFGEGSWLTVV.

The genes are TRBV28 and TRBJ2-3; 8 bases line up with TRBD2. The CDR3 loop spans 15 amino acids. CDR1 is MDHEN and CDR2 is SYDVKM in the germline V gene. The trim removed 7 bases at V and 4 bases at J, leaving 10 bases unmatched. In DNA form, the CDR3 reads TGTGCCAGCATCCGGGGGGGTAGCCATGCAGATACGCAGTATTTT. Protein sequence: CASIRGGSHADTQYF.

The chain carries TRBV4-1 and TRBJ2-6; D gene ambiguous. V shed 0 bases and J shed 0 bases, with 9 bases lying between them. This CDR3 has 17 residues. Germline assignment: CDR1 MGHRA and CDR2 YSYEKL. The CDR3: CASSQDLMISGANVLTF. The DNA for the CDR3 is TGCGCCAGCAGCCAAGATCTAATGATCTCTGGGGCCAACGTCCTGACTTTC.

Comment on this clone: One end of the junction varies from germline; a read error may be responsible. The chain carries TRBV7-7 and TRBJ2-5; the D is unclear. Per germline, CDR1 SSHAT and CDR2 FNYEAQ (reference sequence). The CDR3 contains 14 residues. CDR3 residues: CASSLRYSASTLYF. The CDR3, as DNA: TGTGCTAGCAGCTTGCGGTATTCAGCCAGTACTCTTTACTTC.

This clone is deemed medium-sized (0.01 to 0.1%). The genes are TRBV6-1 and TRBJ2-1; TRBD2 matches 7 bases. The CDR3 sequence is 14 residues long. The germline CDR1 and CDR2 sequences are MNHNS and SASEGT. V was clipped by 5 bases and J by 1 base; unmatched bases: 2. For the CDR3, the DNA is TGTGCCAGCAGTCTCGGGGGGTCCTACAATGAGCAGTTCTTC. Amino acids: CASSLGGSYNEQFF.

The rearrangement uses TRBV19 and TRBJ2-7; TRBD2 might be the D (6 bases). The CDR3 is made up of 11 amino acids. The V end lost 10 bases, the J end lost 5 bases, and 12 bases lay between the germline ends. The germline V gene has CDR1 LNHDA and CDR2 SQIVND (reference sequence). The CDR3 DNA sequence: TGTGCCACCTATGGGGGGAACGAGCAGTACTTC. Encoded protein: CATYGGNEQYF.

Here the CDR3 DNA reads TGCAGCGTTGAAGCAACGGACAGGGTGTCTGAAGCTTTCTTT. Protein sequence: CSVEATDRVSEAFF. The V gene is TRBV29-1, the J gene TRBJ1-1; 8 nucleotides line up with TRBD1. The CDR3 is 14 residues long. Trimming removed 1 base from V and 6 bases from J; junction bases left unmatched: 7. Germline V lookup: CDR1 SQVTM, CDR2 ANQGSEA.

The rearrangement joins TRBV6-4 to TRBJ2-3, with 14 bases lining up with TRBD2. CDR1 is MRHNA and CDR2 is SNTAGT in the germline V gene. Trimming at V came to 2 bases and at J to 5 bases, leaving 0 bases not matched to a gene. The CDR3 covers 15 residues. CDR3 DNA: TGTGCCAGCAGTGACGGGACTAGCGGGGGAGATACGCAGTATTTT. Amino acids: CASSDGTSGGDTQYF.